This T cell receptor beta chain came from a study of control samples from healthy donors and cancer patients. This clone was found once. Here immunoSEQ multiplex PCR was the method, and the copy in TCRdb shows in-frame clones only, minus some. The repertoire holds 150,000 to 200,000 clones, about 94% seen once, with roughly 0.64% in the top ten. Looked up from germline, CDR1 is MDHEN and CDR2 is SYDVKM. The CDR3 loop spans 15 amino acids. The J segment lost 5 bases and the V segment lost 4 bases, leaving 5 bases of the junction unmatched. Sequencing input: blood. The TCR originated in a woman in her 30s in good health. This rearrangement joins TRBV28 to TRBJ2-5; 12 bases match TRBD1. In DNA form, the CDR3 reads TGTGCCAGCAGTTGGGGACAGGGGGCGGGTGAGACCCAGTACTTC. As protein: CASSWGQGAGETQYF.